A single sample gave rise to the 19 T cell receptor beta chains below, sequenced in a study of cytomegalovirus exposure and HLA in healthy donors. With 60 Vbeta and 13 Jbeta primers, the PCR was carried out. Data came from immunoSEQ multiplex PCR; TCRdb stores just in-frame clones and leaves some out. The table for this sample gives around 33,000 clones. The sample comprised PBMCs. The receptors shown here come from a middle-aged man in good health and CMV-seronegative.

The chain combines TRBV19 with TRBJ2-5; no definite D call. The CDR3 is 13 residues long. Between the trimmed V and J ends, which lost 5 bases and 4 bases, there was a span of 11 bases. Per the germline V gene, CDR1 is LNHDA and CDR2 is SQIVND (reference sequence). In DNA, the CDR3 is TGTGCCAGTAGTGTTATAACTACAGAGACCCAGTACTTC. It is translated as CASSVITTETQYF.

Here the CDR3 DNA reads TGTGCCAGTAGTATAATGACGGGGGAATACGAGCAGTACTTC. It encodes CASSIMTGEYEQYF. J is TRBJ2-7 and V is TRBV19; D possibly corresponds to TRBD2 (6 bases). The CDR3 runs to 14 residues. Germline V lookup: CDR1 LNHDA, CDR2 SQIVND (reference sequence). V was shortened by 2 bases and J by 4 bases, with 12 bases between the two germline ends.

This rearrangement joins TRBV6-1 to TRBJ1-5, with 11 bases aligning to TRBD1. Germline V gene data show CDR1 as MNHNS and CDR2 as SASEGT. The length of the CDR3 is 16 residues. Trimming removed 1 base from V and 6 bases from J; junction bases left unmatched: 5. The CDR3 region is CASSEGRTGGFQPQHF. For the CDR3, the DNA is TGTGCCAGCAGTGAAGGGCGGACAGGGGGCTTTCAGCCCCAGCATTTT.

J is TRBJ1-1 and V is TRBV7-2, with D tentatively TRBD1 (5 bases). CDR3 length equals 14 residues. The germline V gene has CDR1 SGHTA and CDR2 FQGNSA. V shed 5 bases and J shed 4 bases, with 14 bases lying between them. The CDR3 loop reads CASSAQMGGTEAFF. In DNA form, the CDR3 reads TGTGCCAGCAGCGCCCAAATGGGGGGCACTGAAGCTTTCTTT.

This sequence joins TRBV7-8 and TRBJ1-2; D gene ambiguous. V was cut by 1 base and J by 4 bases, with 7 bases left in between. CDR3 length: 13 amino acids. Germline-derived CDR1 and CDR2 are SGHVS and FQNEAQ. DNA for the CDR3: TGTGCCAGCAGCTTAGGGCAGGTCTATGGCTACACCTTC. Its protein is CASSLGQVYGYTF.

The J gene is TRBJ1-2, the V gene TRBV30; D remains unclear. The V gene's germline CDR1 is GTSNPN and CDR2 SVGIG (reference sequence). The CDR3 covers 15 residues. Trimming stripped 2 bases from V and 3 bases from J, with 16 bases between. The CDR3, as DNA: TGTGCCTGGAGTACGTATCGAGGTCGGTACTATGGCTACACCTTC. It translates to CAWSTYRGRYYGYTF. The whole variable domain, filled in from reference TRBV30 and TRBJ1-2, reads SQTIHQWPATLVQPVGSPLSLECTVEGTSNPNLYWYRQAAGRGLQLLFYSVGIGQISSEVPQNLSASRPQDRQFILSSKKLLLSDSGFYLCAWSTYRGRYYGYTFGSGTRLTVV.

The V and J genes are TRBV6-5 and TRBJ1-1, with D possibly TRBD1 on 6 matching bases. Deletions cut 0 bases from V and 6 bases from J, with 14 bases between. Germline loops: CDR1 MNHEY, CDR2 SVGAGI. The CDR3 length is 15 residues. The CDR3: CASSYSGQGLAEAFF. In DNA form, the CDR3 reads TGTGCCAGCAGTTACTCTGGGCAGGGGTTGGCTGAAGCTTTCTTT.

The CDR3 sequence is CASSIQGIGNQPQHF. CDR3 coding DNA: TGTGCCAGCAGTATTCAGGGGATCGGCAATCAGCCCCAGCATTTT. J is TRBJ1-5 and V is TRBV6-1; maybe TRBD1 (6 bases). The germline gives CDR1 MNHNS, CDR2 SASEGT. The CDR3 sequence is 15 residues long. V lost 5 bases and J 2 bases, leaving 13 bases between the germline ends.

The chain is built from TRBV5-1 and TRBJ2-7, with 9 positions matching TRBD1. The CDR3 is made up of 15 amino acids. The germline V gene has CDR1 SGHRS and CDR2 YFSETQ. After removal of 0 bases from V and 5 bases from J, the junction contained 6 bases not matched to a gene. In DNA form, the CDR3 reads TGCGCCAGCAGCTTGGGAACAGGGGGCGTAGACGAGCAGTACTTC. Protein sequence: CASSLGTGGVDEQYF.

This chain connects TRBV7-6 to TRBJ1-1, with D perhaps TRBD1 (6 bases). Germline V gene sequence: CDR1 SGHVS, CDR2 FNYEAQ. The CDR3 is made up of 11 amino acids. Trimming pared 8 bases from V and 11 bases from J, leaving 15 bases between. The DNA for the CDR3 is TGTGCCAGCCAGGGGAACCAGGCGGCTTTCTTT. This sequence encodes CASQGNQAAFF.

The CDR3 DNA follows: TGCGCCAGCAGCCGAGGGGGAACCCTTAATGAAAAACTGTTTTTT. It yields the protein CASSRGGTLNEKLFF. The chain is built from TRBV4-3 and TRBJ1-4, with a possible D match to TRBD1 (6 bases). CDR1 and CDR2 from the germline V gene are LGHNA and YSLEER. Trimming cost V 4 bases and J 4 bases, with 13 bases left between them. The CDR3 has 15 amino acids.

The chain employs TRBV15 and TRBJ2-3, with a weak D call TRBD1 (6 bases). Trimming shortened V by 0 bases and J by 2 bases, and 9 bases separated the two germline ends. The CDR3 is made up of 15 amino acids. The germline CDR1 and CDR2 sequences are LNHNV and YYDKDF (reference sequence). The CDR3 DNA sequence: TGTGCCACCAGCAGAGAGGGGGCCCCCACAGATACGCAGTATTTT. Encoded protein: CATSREGAPTDTQYF.

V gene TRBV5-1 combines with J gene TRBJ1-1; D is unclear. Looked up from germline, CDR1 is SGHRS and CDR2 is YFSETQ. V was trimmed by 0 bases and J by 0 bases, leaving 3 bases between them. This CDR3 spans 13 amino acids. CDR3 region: CASSLELNTEAFF. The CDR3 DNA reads TGCGCCAGCAGCTTGGAGCTGAACACTGAAGCTTTCTTT.

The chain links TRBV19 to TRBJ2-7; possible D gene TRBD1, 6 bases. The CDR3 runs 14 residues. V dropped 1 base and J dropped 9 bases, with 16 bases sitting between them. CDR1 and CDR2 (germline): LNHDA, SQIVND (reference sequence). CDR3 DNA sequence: TGTGCCAGTAGTATAGTAGGGGATCGACAGGTGCAGTACTTC. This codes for CASSIVGDRQVQYF.

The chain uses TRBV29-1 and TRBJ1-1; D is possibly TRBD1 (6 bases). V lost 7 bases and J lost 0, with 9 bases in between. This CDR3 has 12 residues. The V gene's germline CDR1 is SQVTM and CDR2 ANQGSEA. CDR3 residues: CSADRMNTEAFF. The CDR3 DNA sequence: TGCAGCGCCGACAGGATGAACACTGAAGCTTTCTTT.

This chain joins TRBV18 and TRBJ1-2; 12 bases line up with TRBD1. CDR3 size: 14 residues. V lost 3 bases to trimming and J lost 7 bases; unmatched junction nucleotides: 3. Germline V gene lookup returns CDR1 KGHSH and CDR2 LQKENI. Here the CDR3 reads CASSPGQGAVGYTF. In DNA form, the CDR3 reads TGTGCCAGCTCACCGGGACAGGGGGCAGTTGGCTACACCTTC.

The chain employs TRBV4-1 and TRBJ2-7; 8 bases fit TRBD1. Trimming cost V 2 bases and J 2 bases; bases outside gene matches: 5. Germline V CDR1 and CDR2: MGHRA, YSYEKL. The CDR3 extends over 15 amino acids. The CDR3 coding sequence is TGCGCCAGCAGCCAAATGACAGGGGTGACCTACGAGCAGTACTTC. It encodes CASSQMTGVTYEQYF.

Written as DNA, the CDR3 is TGTGCCTGGAGTATTAACAGGGGGCGGAACTATGGCTACACCTTC. It translates to CAWSINRGRNYGYTF. The chain joins TRBV30 to TRBJ1-2; 9 positions agree with TRBD1. The CDR3 extends over 15 amino acids. Germline CDR1 GTSNPN, CDR2 SVGIG (reference sequence). Losses at the gene ends were 2 bases for V and 2 bases for J; bases not matched to a gene: 6.

The CDR3 reads CASSISASGSVNEQYF. DNA of the CDR3: TGTGCCAGTAGTATCTCGGCTAGCGGGAGTGTCAACGAGCAGTACTTC. The chain is built from TRBV19 and TRBJ2-7; 10 bases fit TRBD2. V lost 3 bases, J lost 5 bases, and 10 bases stayed unmatched. Germline V gene data show CDR1 as LNHDA and CDR2 as SQIVND (reference sequence). CDR3 length equals 16 residues.